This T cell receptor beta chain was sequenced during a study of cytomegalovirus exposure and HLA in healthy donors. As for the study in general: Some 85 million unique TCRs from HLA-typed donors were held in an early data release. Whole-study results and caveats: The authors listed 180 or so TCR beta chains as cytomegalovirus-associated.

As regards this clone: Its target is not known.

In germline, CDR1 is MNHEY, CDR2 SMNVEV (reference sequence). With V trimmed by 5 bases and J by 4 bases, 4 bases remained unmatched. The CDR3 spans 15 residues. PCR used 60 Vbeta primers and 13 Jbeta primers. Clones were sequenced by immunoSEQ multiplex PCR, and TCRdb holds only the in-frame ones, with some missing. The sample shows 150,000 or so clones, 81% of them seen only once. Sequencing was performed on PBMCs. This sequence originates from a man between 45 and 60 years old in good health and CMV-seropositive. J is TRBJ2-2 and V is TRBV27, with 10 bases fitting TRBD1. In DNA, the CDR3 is TGTGCCAGCAGTCCATGGACAGGGGGCACCGGGGAGCTGTTTTTT. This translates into CASSPWTGGTGELFF.